Listed here are 29 T cell receptor beta chains from one sample, sequenced in a study of blood T cell repertoires in COVID-19. Produced via immunoSEQ multiplex PCR; TCRdb's table is partial and in-frame only. The table lists around 92,000 clones, more than 70% of them singletons. What was sequenced was peripheral blood. Receptors were obtained from a woman between 55 and 75 years old in a cohort sampled during active or convalescent COVID-19.

V gene TRBV2 combines with J gene TRBJ2-1; D gene uncertain. This CDR3 spans 14 amino acids. Trimming left V 7 bases short and J 4 bases short, with 14 bases between. From germline, CDR1 is SNHLY and CDR2 FYNNEI. The CDR3 DNA reads TGTGCCAGCACCCTCTACCTTCTATACAATGAGCAGTTCTTC. Amino acid sequence: CASTLYLLYNEQFF.

The V call is TRBV5-1, the J call TRBJ2-2; the D gene is possibly TRBD2 (5 bases). The CDR3 is 16 amino acids. Germline values: CDR1 SGHRS, CDR2 YFSETQ. Trimming left V 0 bases short and J 5 bases short, with 14 bases between. The CDR3 sequence: CASSLAGARGTGELFF. For the CDR3, the DNA is TGCGCCAGCAGCTTGGCTGGCGCCCGAGGGACCGGGGAGCTGTTTTTT. Full variable domain (remainder filled in from reference TRBV5-1 and TRBJ2-2): KAGVTQTPRYLIKTRGQQVTLSCSPISGHRSVSWYQQTPGQGLQFLFEYFSETQRNKGNFPGRFSGRQFSNSRSEMNVSTLELGDSALYLCASSLAGARGTGELFFGEGSRLTVL.

The chain uses TRBV9 and TRBJ1-4; possibly TRBD1 for D (5 bases). The CDR3 sequence is 14 residues long. The germline V gene encodes CDR1 SGDLS and CDR2 YYNGEE. The V and J ends lost 7 bases and 7 bases respectively, with 17 bases between them. CDR3 in amino acids: CASSLGGTGEKLFF. The CDR3, as DNA: TGTGCCAGCTCCCTGGGAGGGACGGGTGAAAAACTGTTTTTT.

This chain joins TRBV7-3 and TRBJ2-2; 8 bases align to TRBD1. The V gene's germline CDR1 is SGHTA and CDR2 FQGTGA. V was pared by 5 bases and J by 9 bases, with 8 bases of the junction left unmatched. The CDR3 spans 14 residues. CDR3 sequence (DNA): TGTGCCAGCAGCCCCGGGACAGGTGGTCGGGAGCTGTTTTTT. It codes for CASSPGTGGRELFF.

The gene calls are TRBV10-3 and TRBJ2-7; D is unresolved. V shed 7 bases and J shed 3 bases, with 7 bases lying between them. The CDR3 totals 11 residues. The germline gives CDR1 ENHRY, CDR2 SYGVKD. CDR3 DNA sequence: TGTGCCATCAAAAGTAGCTACGAGCAGTACTTC. The encoded protein is CAIKSSYEQYF.

V and J are TRBV3-1 (or the pseudogene TRBV3-2) and TRBJ2-5; 8 nucleotides align to TRBD2. CDR1 is LGHDT and CDR2 is YNNKEL in the germline V gene (reference sequence). Trimming at V came to 4 bases and at J to 2 bases, leaving 3 bases not matched to a gene. The CDR3 is 14 amino acids. In DNA, the CDR3 is TGTGCCAGCAGCCCCCCGGGGGGGCAAGAGACCCAGTACTTC. Translated, it gives CASSPPGGQETQYF.

The gene calls are TRBV5-1 and TRBJ1-2, with D unclear. Deletions cut 0 bases from V and 4 bases from J, with 10 bases between. Germline CDR1 is SGHRS and CDR2 is YFSETQ. This CDR3 is built from 14 residues. The CDR3 is CASSLAGIGYGYTF. As DNA, the CDR3 is TGCGCCAGCAGCTTGGCGGGAATCGGCTATGGCTACACCTTC.

The rearrangement uses TRBV18 and TRBJ2-7; TRBD1 agrees at 9 bases. V lost 0 bases and J lost 3; bases outside the gene matches: 9. CDR1 KGHSH and CDR2 LQKENI come from the germline V gene. There are 17 residues in the CDR3. The CDR3 spells CASSPPLGTGPHYEQYF. CDR3 DNA: TGTGCCAGCTCACCACCGTTAGGGACAGGGCCACACTACGAGCAGTACTTC.

This chain connects TRBV28 to TRBJ1-4; D is perhaps TRBD1 (6 bases). This CDR3 comprises 12 residues. The V end lost 6 bases, the J end lost 10 bases, and 12 bases lay between the germline ends. Germline-derived CDR1 and CDR2 are MDHEN and SYDVKM. The CDR3 bases are TGTGCCAGCAGGGGAGGGGGACGAAAACTGTTTTTT. Protein: CASRGGGRKLFF.

The chain joins TRBV2 to TRBJ1-4, with TRBD1 matching 10 bases. V trimming: 5 bases; J trimming: 6 bases; junction bases outside the gene matches: 3. The CDR3 loop spans 14 amino acids. Germline CDR1 SNHLY, CDR2 FYNNEI. CDR3 amino acids: CASSQTGGDEKLFF. For the CDR3, the DNA is TGTGCCAGCAGTCAGACAGGGGGCGATGAAAAACTGTTTTTT.

The V and J genes are TRBV29-1 and TRBJ2-7; D gene unclear. CDR3 length: 12 amino acids. CDR1 is SQVTM and CDR2 is ANQGSEA in the germline V gene. Trimming took off 3 bases at V and 2 bases at J, with 8 bases between the two ends. The CDR3 loop reads CSVEEQTYEQYF. DNA of the CDR3: TGCAGCGTTGAGGAACAGACCTACGAGCAGTACTTC.

The chain employs TRBV5-1 and TRBJ2-7; 8 bases align to TRBD2. V lost 3 bases to trimming and J lost 6 bases; unmatched junction nucleotides: 8. This CDR3 region has 14 residues. Germline V CDR1 and CDR2: SGHRS, YFSETQ. The CDR3 here is CASSSGLVNVEQYF. The DNA of the CDR3 is TGCGCCAGCAGCTCGGGACTAGTTAATGTCGAGCAGTACTTC.

The chain carries TRBV10-1 and TRBJ1-4; D might be TRBD1 (6 bases). Germline V gene sequence: CDR1 WNHNN, CDR2 SYGVQD (reference sequence). V shed 9 bases and J shed 4 bases, with 9 bases lying between them. The CDR3 totals 12 residues. The CDR3 is CARTGSNEKLFF. CDR3 sequence (DNA): TGCGCCAGGACAGGAAGTAATGAAAAACTGTTTTTT.

The chain combines TRBV4-1 with TRBJ1-5; D may be TRBD1 (6 bases). Trimming shortened V by 1 base and J by 7 bases, and 11 bases separated the two germline ends. This CDR3 region has 14 residues. The germline V gene encodes CDR1 MGHRA and CDR2 YSYEKL. CDR3 DNA sequence: TGCGCCAGCAGCCAAGTACAGGGACTACAGCCCCAGCATTTT. This codes for CASSQVQGLQPQHF.

This chain connects TRBV6-5 to TRBJ2-1; 7 positions match TRBD1. Germline CDR1 MNHEY, CDR2 SVGAGI. The CDR3 contains 14 residues. V lost 7 bases to trimming and J lost 6 bases; unmatched junction nucleotides: 9. CDR3 amino acids: CASNPGQKFNEQFF. The CDR3 DNA reads TGTGCCAGCAATCCGGGACAGAAGTTCAATGAGCAGTTCTTC.

This chain connects TRBV6-5 to TRBJ1-1; TRBD1 might be the D (5 bases). The CDR3 length is 14 residues. The ends were cut back, 6 bases at V and 7 bases at J, with 18 bases in the middle. The germline V gene encodes CDR1 MNHEY and CDR2 SVGAGI. For the CDR3, the DNA is TGTGCCAGCAGCTTATTCCCAGGGTCCGGTGAAGCTTTCTTT. Protein sequence: CASSLFPGSGEAFF.

The V gene is TRBV27, the J gene TRBJ2-3, with 13 bases matching TRBD2. CDR3 length: 16 residues. V shed 6 bases and J 3 bases; nucleotides not matched to a gene: 6. Germline V lookup: CDR1 MNHEY, CDR2 SMNVEV (reference sequence). The CDR3 DNA follows: TGTGCCAGCAGACTAGCGGGGGGGAAGAGGACAGATACGCAGTATTTT. Its protein is CASRLAGGKRTDTQYF.

V is TRBV7-9 and J is TRBJ1-6; possibly TRBD1 for D (6 bases). Germline CDR1 SEHNR, CDR2 FQNEAQ (reference sequence). CDR3 length equals 16 residues. Trimming removed 5 bases at V and 8 bases at J, with 19 bases between. CDR3 amino acids: CASSRGTGGGYSPLHF. The CDR3 region has the DNA TGTGCCAGCAGCCGAGGGACCGGGGGGGGCTATTCACCCCTCCACTTT.

This rearrangement joins TRBV9 to TRBJ1-2; 8 nucleotides match TRBD1. Germline CDR1 and CDR2: SGDLS and YYNGEE. This CDR3 comprises 15 residues. V trimming: 0 bases; J trimming: 2 bases; junction bases outside the gene matches: 3. Here the CDR3 DNA reads TGTGCCAGCAGCGTAGGGCAGGGGGCGAACTATGGCTACACCTTC. Amino acid sequence: CASSVGQGANYGYTF.

This clone was detected only once. The V gene is TRBV6-5, the J gene TRBJ1-1, with TRBD1 identical over 7 bases. V lost 9 bases to trimming and J lost 0 bases; unmatched junction nucleotides: 4. From germline, CDR1 is MNHEY and CDR2 SVGAGI. The CDR3 sequence is 13 residues long. The CDR3 bases are TGTGCCAGTGTGACAGGGCTGAACACTGAAGCTTTCTTT. Protein product: CASVTGLNTEAFF.

About this clone: Other DNA sequences in the sample encode the same CDR3. This sequence joins TRBV12-3 or TRBV12-4 and TRBJ1-2; 8 nucleotides align to TRBD1. V was clipped by 5 bases and J by 4 bases; unmatched bases: 3. CDR3 length equals 13 residues. In DNA form, the CDR3 reads TGTGCCAGCAGTCTCGGACAGGGCTATGGCTACACCTTC. Its protein is CASSLGQGYGYTF.

The rearrangement links TRBV18 to TRBJ2-1; TRBD1 is a possible D gene (6 bases). The CDR3 runs to 15 residues. CDR1 and CDR2 (germline): KGHSH, LQKENI. Trimming took off 1 base at V and 4 bases at J, with 11 bases between the two ends. The CDR3 here is CASSPLTGQYNEQFF. CDR3 DNA: TGTGCCAGCTCACCACTCACAGGACAGTACAATGAGCAGTTCTTC.

The J gene is TRBJ1-2, the V gene TRBV10-2; 7 nucleotides align to TRBD1. Germline values: CDR1 WSHSY, CDR2 SAAADI. V trimming: 1 base; J trimming: 4 bases; junction bases outside the gene matches: 6. The length of the CDR3 is 15 residues. The CDR3 loop is CASSEFEGAGYGYTF. DNA for the CDR3: TGCGCCAGCAGTGAGTTCGAGGGGGCAGGCTATGGCTACACCTTC.

This clone occurred once. The chain couples TRBV27 to TRBJ1-2; unclear D gene. The CDR3 is made up of 16 amino acids. Between the trimmed V and J ends, which lost 0 bases and 4 bases, there was a span of 15 bases. Germline CDR1 is MNHEY and CDR2 is SMNVEV (reference sequence). The CDR3 loop reads CASSLSAVGGPYGYTF. The CDR3 nucleotides are TGTGCCAGCAGTTTATCGGCGGTTGGAGGACCCTATGGCTACACCTTC.

V usage is TRBV3-1 (or the pseudogene TRBV3-2) and J usage is TRBJ2-1, with TRBD2 matching 9 bases. The CDR3 is 14 amino acids. The J segment lost 8 bases and the V segment lost 3 bases, leaving 5 bases of the junction unmatched. Germline lookup yields CDR1 LGHDT and CDR2 YNNKEL (reference sequence). The CDR3: CASSQAGGPDEQFF. CDR3 DNA: TGTGCCAGCAGCCAGGCGGGAGGGCCCGATGAGCAGTTCTTC.

The chain joins TRBV6-1 to TRBJ2-5; TRBD2 might be the D (6 bases). This CDR3 comprises 15 residues. V shed 3 bases and J shed 9 bases, with 20 bases lying between them. CDR1 is MNHNS, CDR2 SASEGT, per germline. CDR3 sequence reads: CASSEGVGGKTSQYF. As DNA, the CDR3 is TGTGCCAGCAGTGAGGGAGTGGGAGGCAAGACGTCCCAGTACTTC.

The chain links TRBV28 to TRBJ2-3; possibly TRBD2 for D (5 bases). The germline V gene has CDR1 MDHEN and CDR2 SYDVKM. Between the trimmed V and J ends, which lost 4 bases and 1 base, there was a span of 12 bases. The CDR3 spans 15 residues. For the CDR3, the DNA is TGTGCCAGCAGTTCTCCGGGAAAGGGCACAGATACGCAGTATTTT. Residues: CASSSPGKGTDTQYF.

The V and J genes are TRBV19 and TRBJ2-4, with D possibly being TRBD1 (5 bases). V lost 8 bases to trimming and J lost 0 bases, with 14 bases between them. The CDR3 covers 15 residues. Germline assignment: CDR1 LNHDA and CDR2 SQIVND (reference sequence). The CDR3 DNA reads TGTGCCAGTGGATCACAGGCATTAGCCAAAAACATTCAGTACTTC. Translating it yields CASGSQALAKNIQYF.

The chain has TRBV5-4 and TRBJ1-3; D ambiguous. Germline values: CDR1 SGHNT, CDR2 YYREEE (reference sequence). CDR3 size: 15 residues. The germline V and J ends were trimmed by 4 bases and 3 bases, with 14 bases remaining between them. The CDR3 nucleotides are TGTGCCAGCAGCATGGGGTTGAGGAGTGGAAACACCATATATTTT. Protein sequence: CASSMGLRSGNTIYF.